This T cell receptor (beta chain) was captured by sequencing in a study of blood T cell repertoires in COVID-19. Study information: Collection of acute and convalescent COVID-19 samples took place in the United States, Italy and Spain. T cells, B-cell-depleted T cells, or PBMCs provided the cDNA or gDNA that served as material.

Per the original data handling: Amplification with reference gene primers provided the estimates of nucleated cell counts. Profiling relied on immunoSEQ multiplex PCR, and the TCRdb table lists in-frame clones only, not all of them. V and J calls and clone size come straight from that table; D and trimming were deduced from the DNA. The sample has roughly 200,000 clones, about 80% seen once. V lost 7 bases, J lost 1 base, and 10 bases lay in between. Germline CDR1 reads MNHEY; CDR2 reads SVGAGI. The CDR3 runs 13 residues. The TCR sequence derives from a man aged 50 or older with active or convalescent COVID-19. The sample consisted of peripheral blood. This chain links TRBV6-5 with TRBJ1-1; D is undetermined. The CDR3 DNA reads as TGTGCCAGCAAAGAACTTCGGAACACTGAAGCTTTCTTT. It translates to CASKELRNTEAFF.